Following are 3 T cell receptor beta chains from one sample sequenced in a study of response to subunit inactivated influenza vaccine. TCRdb independently ran MiXCR on the RT-PCR reads; one entry per CDR3 protein. The sample has 500,000 or so distinct CDR3 sequences, roughly 9.8% seen once. The specimen was PBMCs from blood, collected about 6 weeks after vaccination. All receptors come from a man aged 50 to 59 who received an inactivated influenza vaccine.

This chain joins TRBV2 and TRBJ2-5, with D tentatively TRBD2 (6 bases). The CDR3 spans 14 residues. V shed 3 bases and J shed 4 bases, with 12 bases lying between them. Germline V lookup: CDR1 SNHLY, CDR2 FYNNEI. Here the CDR3 reads CASSEWAGRETQYF. The CDR3 bases are TGTGCCAGCAGTGAGTGGGCGGGGAGAGAGACCCAGTACTTC.

This clonotype was detected only a few times. The chain recombines TRBV7-2 with TRBJ2-2, with 10 bases identical to TRBD1. The CDR3 is made up of 17 amino acids. V was clipped by 0 bases and J by 5 bases; unmatched bases: 6. Germline loops: CDR1 SGHTA, CDR2 FQGNSA. In DNA, the CDR3 is TGTGCCAGCAGCTTAGCTCACGACAGGGGGCGAACCGGGGAGCTGTTTTTT. The encoded protein is CASSLAHDRGRTGELFF.

The rearrangement uses TRBV7-9 and TRBJ1-1, with a possible D match to TRBD1 (5 bases). CDR3 length: 14 residues. Germline loops: CDR1 SEHNR, CDR2 FQNEAQ (reference sequence). The V gene lost 5 bases and the J gene lost 1 base, with 11 bases spanning the gap. CDR3: CASSRGLANTEAFF. The CDR3, as DNA: TGTGCCAGCAGCCGGGGACTAGCGAACACTGAAGCTTTCTTT.